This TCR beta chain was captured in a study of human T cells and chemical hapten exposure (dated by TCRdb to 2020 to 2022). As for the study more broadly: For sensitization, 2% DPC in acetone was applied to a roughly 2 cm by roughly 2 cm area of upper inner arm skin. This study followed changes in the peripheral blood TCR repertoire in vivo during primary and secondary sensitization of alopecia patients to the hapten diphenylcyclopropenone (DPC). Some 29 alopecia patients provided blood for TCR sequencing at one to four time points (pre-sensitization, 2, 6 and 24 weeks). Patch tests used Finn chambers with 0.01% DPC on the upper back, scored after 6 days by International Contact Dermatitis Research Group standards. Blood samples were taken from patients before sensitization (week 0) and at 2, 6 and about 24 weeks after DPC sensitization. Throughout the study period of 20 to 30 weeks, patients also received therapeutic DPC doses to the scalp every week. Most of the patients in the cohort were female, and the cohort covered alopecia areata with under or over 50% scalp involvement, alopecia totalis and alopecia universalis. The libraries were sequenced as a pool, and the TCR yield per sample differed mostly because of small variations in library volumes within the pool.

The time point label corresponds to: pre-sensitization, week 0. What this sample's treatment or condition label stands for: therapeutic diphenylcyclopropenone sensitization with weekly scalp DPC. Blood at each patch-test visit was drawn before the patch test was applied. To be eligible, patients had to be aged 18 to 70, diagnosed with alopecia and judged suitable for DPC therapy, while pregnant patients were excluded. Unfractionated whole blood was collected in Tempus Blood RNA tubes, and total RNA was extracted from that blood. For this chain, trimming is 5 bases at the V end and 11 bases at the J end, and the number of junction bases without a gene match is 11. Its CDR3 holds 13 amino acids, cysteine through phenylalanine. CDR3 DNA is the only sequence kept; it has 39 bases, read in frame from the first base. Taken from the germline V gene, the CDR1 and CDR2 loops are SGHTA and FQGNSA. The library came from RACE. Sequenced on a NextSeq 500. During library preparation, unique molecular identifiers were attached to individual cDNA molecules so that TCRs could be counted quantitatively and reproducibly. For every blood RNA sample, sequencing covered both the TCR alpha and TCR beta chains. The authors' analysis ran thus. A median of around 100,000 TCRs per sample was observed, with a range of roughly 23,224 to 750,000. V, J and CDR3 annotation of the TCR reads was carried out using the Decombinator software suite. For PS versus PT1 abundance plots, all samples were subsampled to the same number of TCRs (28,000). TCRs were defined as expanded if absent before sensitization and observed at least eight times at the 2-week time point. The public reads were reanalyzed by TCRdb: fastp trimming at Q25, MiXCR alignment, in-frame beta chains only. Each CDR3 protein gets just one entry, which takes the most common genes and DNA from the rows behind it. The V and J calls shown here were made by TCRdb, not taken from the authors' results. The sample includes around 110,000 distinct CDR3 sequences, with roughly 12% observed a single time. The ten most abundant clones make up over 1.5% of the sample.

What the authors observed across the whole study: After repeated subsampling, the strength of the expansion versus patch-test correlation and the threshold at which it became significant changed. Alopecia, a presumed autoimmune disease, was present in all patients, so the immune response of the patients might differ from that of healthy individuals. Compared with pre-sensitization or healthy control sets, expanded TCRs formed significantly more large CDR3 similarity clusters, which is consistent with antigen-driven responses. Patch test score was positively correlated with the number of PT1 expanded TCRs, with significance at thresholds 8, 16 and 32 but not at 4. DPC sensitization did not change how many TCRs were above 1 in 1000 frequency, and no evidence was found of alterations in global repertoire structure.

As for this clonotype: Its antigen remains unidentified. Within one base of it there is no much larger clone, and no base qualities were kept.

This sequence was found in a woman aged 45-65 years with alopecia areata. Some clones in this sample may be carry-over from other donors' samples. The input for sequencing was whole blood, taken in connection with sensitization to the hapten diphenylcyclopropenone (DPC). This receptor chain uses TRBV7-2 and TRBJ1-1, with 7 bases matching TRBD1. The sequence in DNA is TGTGCCAGCAGCCCCGTGACAGGGATTTTTGCTTTCTTT. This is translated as CASSPVTGIFAFF.